Shown below are 9 T cell receptor beta chains from a single sample sequenced in a study of identical twins. A single record per CDR3 protein comes from TCRdb applying MiXCR to the 5' RACE reads. The sample consists of some 210,000 distinct CDR3 sequences, 15% to 20% of them appearing once. These data also formed part of another study, on T cells expressing NK-cell markers.

Sequenced sample: CD8+ T cells sorted from blood. These receptors all stem from a woman between 18 and 29 years old in good health.

CDR3 nucleotides: TGCGCCAGCAACACGAATTGCGACTACACCTTC. Protein: CASNTNCDYTF. The chain has TRBV10-2 and TRBJ1-2; no firm D call. The CDR3 consists of 11 residues. In germline, CDR1 is WSHSY, CDR2 SAAADI. V gave up 7 bases and J gave up 10 bases, with 13 bases separating them.

The rearrangement joins TRBV10-3 to TRBJ1-2; D not certain. Trimming left V 6 bases short and J 8 bases short, with 13 bases between. CDR3 length: 12 residues. Per germline, CDR1 ENHRY and CDR2 SYGVKD. The CDR3 region is CAIRLLSGGYTF. The DNA for the CDR3 is TGTGCCATCAGGTTACTGTCGGGCGGCTACACCTTC.

The chain links TRBV20-1 to TRBJ2-6; possible D gene TRBD2, 5 bases. This CDR3 has 15 residues. The V end was cut by 3 bases, the J end by 4 bases, with 13 bases between. Germline V gene sequence: CDR1 DFQATT, CDR2 SNEGSKA (reference sequence). This chain's CDR3 is CSARPLGSGANVLTF. DNA for the CDR3: TGCAGTGCTAGGCCCCTAGGGAGCGGGGCCAACGTCCTGACTTTC.

This clonotype came up a few times. The chain couples TRBV12-3 or TRBV12-4 to TRBJ2-2; 7 bases fit TRBD1. After removal of 4 bases from V and 1 base from J, the junction contained 3 bases not matched to a gene. The CDR3 runs 15 residues. CDR3 bases: TGTGCCAGCAGTTCACAGGGGTTGAACACCGGGGAGCTGTTTTTT. Residues: CASSSQGLNTGELFF.

With respect to this clonotype: Germline is not matched at one junction end, which may reflect a read error. The chain has TRBV28 and TRBJ2-7, with 10 nucleotides matching TRBD1. This CDR3 spans 17 amino acids. CDR1 and CDR2 (germline): MDHEN, SYDVKM. The CDR3 DNA is TGTGCCGGCAGTCCCCGGGACAGGGGCTTTGAAGGCTACGAGCAGTACTTC. This sequence encodes CAGSPRDRGFEGYEQYF.

This chain connects TRBV7-2 to TRBJ1-1; unclear D gene. The CDR3 consists of 13 residues. Germline-derived CDR1 and CDR2 are SGHTA and FQGNSA. V was clipped by 1 base and J by 3 bases, with 6 bases between them. DNA for the CDR3: TGTGCCAGCAGCTTAGAGGTACACACTGAAGCTTTCTTT. This encodes CASSLEVHTEAFF.

A few counts support this clonotype. The chain combines TRBV7-9 with TRBJ1-2, with unresolved D. Per the germline V gene, CDR1 is SEHNR and CDR2 is FQNEAQ (reference sequence). V shed 4 bases and J shed 4 bases, with 10 bases lying between them. The CDR3 covers 13 residues. CDR3: CASSSAWVYGYTF. The CDR3, as DNA: TGTGCCAGCAGCTCGGCCTGGGTCTATGGCTACACCTTC.

The sample holds a few counts of this clonotype. The rearrangement joins TRBV9 to TRBJ1-1, with a possible D match to TRBD1 (5 bases). The CDR3 runs to 16 residues. V lost 4 bases and J lost 1, with 17 bases in between. Germline lookup yields CDR1 SGDLS and CDR2 YYNGEE. CDR3 in amino acids: CASSQSSREPNTEAFF. CDR3 in DNA: TGTGCCAGCAGCCAGTCGTCCAGGGAACCGAACACTGAAGCTTTCTTT.

This clonotype was detected ten times or more. The chain uses TRBV11-2 and TRBJ2-2, with TRBD1 matching over 8 bases. Looked up from germline, CDR1 is SGHAT and CDR2 is FQNNGV. Trimming cost V 1 base and J 6 bases; bases outside gene matches: 4. CDR3 size: 15 residues. For the CDR3, the DNA is TGTGCCAGCAGCTTAGGGACAGGGACGGCCGGGGAGCTGTTTTTT. Translated, it gives CASSLGTGTAGELFF.